These 31 T cell receptor beta chains originate from one sample sequenced in a study of OX40 agonist ivuxolimab in advanced cancers. The repertoire was sequenced with immunoSEQ multiplex PCR; TCRdb's copy has only in-frame clones and lacks some. Of tens of thousands of clones in the sample, 90% are singletons; the top ten hold approximately 10%. The sample was CD4+ or CD8+ T cells sorted from blood, taken in a trial of the OX40 agonist ivuxolimab. The receptors stem from an adult with an advanced solid tumor such as melanoma, head and neck, liver or kidney cancer.

The chain links TRBV9 to TRBJ2-3; D is unresolved. Trimming left V 3 bases short and J 2 bases short, with 16 bases between. Looked up from germline, CDR1 is SGDLS and CDR2 is YYNGEE. The CDR3 has 16 residues. For the CDR3, the DNA is TGTGCCAGCAGCGCGCTCGACATGGGCCCCACAGATACGCAGTATTTT. Its protein is CASSALDMGPTDTQYF.

V usage is TRBV7-9 and J usage is TRBJ2-7; the D gene is possibly TRBD2 (5 bases). From germline, CDR1 is SEHNR and CDR2 FQNEAQ (reference sequence). Trimming removed 0 bases at V and 4 bases at J, with 7 bases between. The CDR3 loop spans 13 amino acids. In DNA, the CDR3 is TGTGCCAGCAGCTTAGCGGGAGCATACGAGCAGTACTTC. As protein: CASSLAGAYEQYF.

This chain joins TRBV5-6 and TRBJ2-2, with D maybe TRBD2 (5 bases). Per the germline V gene, CDR1 is SGHDT and CDR2 is YYEEEE. CDR3 length: 15 residues. Trimming took off 2 bases at V and 0 bases at J, with 8 bases between the two ends. The CDR3 is CASSLPGANTGELFF. In nucleotides, the CDR3 is TGTGCCAGCAGCTTACCCGGGGCGAACACCGGGGAGCTGTTTTTT.

J is TRBJ1-5 and V is TRBV7-2; D gene unclear. The CDR3 length is 16 residues. The V and J ends lost 5 bases and 6 bases respectively, with 20 bases between them. Germline CDR1 reads SGHTA; CDR2 reads FQGNSA. The CDR3: CASSPAGTEVGQPQHF. CDR3 DNA sequence: TGTGCCAGCAGCCCAGCCGGAACAGAAGTAGGTCAGCCCCAGCATTTT.

CDR3 bases: TGTGCCAGCAGCGTAGGTGGCGGACAGGGAAACATTCAGTACTTC. Encoded protein: CASSVGGGQGNIQYF. The gene calls are TRBV9 and TRBJ2-4; 8 nucleotides line up with TRBD1. Germline CDR1 SGDLS, CDR2 YYNGEE. Trimming took 0 bases from V and 6 from J; bases not matched to a gene: 5. The CDR3 extends over 15 amino acids.

The CDR3 protein is CAAARGGNSGNTIYF. For the CDR3, the DNA is TGTGCCGCCGCACGCGGGGGCAACTCTGGAAACACCATATATTTT. The chain links TRBV6-5 to TRBJ1-3; tentative D call: TRBD1 (6 bases). Germline CDR1 is MNHEY and CDR2 is SVGAGI. V dropped 11 bases and J dropped 0 bases, with 17 bases sitting between them. The CDR3 has 15 residues.

V gene TRBV4-2 combines with J gene TRBJ2-1, with 12 bases identical to TRBD2. There are 21 residues in the CDR3. The germline V gene encodes CDR1 LGHNA and CDR2 YNFKEQ. V was clipped by 4 bases and J by 0 bases; unmatched bases: 16. This CDR3 is CASSRLGTSGSWAPSYNEQFF. The CDR3 DNA is TGTGCCAGCAGCCGCCTCGGGACTAGCGGGTCCTGGGCCCCCTCCTACAATGAGCAGTTCTTC.

The gene calls are TRBV7-2 and TRBJ2-5; D is perhaps TRBD1 (6 bases). The CDR3 runs to 13 residues. V dropped 5 bases and J dropped 1 base, with 8 bases sitting between them. The germline CDR1 and CDR2 sequences are SGHTA and FQGNSA. CDR3 DNA sequence: TGTGCCAGCAGCGTGGACAGCCAAGAGACCCAGTACTTC. It specifies CASSVDSQETQYF.

The chain employs TRBV6-1 and TRBJ1-5; a possible D gene is TRBD1 (5 bases). The germline V gene has CDR1 MNHNS and CDR2 SASEGT. V was trimmed by 0 bases and J by 7 bases, leaving 10 bases between them. This CDR3 spans 14 amino acids. The DNA for the CDR3 is TGTGCCAGCAGTGAAGCCGGGACGAGGCAGCCCCAGCATTTT. Its translation: CASSEAGTRQPQHF.

This rearrangement joins TRBV28 to TRBJ1-5; D might be TRBD1 (5 bases). V shed 5 bases and J shed 1 base, with 12 bases lying between them. Germline CDR1 and CDR2: MDHEN and SYDVKM. The CDR3 contains 15 residues. The CDR3 here is CASSTQGVSNQPQHF. CDR3 coding DNA: TGTGCCAGCAGTACTCAGGGTGTAAGCAATCAGCCCCAGCATTTT. Supplemented by reference TRBV28 and TRBJ1-5, the full variable domain reads DVKVTQSSRYLVKRTGEKVFLECVQDMDHENMFWYRQDPGLGLRLIYFSYDVKMKEKGDIPEGYSVSREKKERFSLILESASTNQTSMYLCASSTQGVSNQPQHFGDGTRLSIL.

The chain uses TRBV18 and TRBJ2-3, with no clear D. Germline CDR1 is KGHSH and CDR2 is LQKENI. V was clipped by 3 bases and J by 4 bases, with 8 bases between them. CDR3 length: 13 residues. CDR3 amino acids: CASSPSRADTQYF. CDR3 nucleotides: TGTGCCAGCTCACCCTCCCGCGCAGATACGCAGTATTTT.

CDR3 loop: CASSQFGGNSREQYF. The DNA for the CDR3 is TGTGCCAGCAGCCAGTTCGGGGGAAACTCCCGCGAGCAGTACTTC. The J gene is TRBJ2-7, the V gene TRBV14; possible D gene TRBD2, 6 bases. This CDR3 comprises 15 residues. Trimming took 3 bases from V and 6 from J, leaving 18 bases between them. Germline CDR1 reads SGHDN; CDR2 reads FVKESK.

The chain has TRBV18 and TRBJ2-4; possibly TRBD1 for D (5 bases). V was clipped by 0 bases and J by 0 bases, with 15 bases between them. The CDR3 is 18 residues long. The V gene's germline CDR1 is KGHSH and CDR2 LQKENI. CDR3 protein: CASSPPDSPYIAKNIQYF. DNA of the CDR3: TGTGCCAGCTCACCACCCGACAGCCCTTACATAGCCAAAAACATTCAGTACTTC.

This sequence joins TRBV18 and TRBJ2-4, with 8 bases identical to TRBD2. The CDR3 is 14 amino acids. Germline trimming cut 5 bases from V and 5 bases from J; bases unmatched to any gene: 5. Germline V lookup: CDR1 KGHSH, CDR2 LQKENI. CDR3 loop: CASSSAGGQNIQYF. The CDR3 coding sequence is TGTGCCAGCTCAAGCGCGGGAGGTCAAAACATTCAGTACTTC.

The rearrangement uses TRBV4-3 and TRBJ2-7; the D call may be TRBD1 or TRBD2 (5 bases each). Trimming pared 1 base from V and 3 bases from J, leaving 13 bases between. The CDR3 is 15 amino acids. Looked up from germline, CDR1 is LGHNA and CDR2 is YSLEER. CDR3 loop: CASSQALGTDYEQYF. The CDR3 DNA is TGCGCCAGCAGCCAAGCGCTGGGGACCGACTACGAGCAGTACTTC.

The rearrangement links TRBV28 to TRBJ1-2; D unresolved. Trimming took off 6 bases at V and 2 bases at J, with 10 bases between the two ends. The CDR3 runs to 13 residues. The germline V gene encodes CDR1 MDHEN and CDR2 SYDVKM. CDR3 loop: CASSSSQNYGYTF. DNA of the CDR3: TGTGCCAGCAGCTCGTCACAAAACTATGGCTACACCTTC.

This clone has more than one count but fewer than ten. The chain couples TRBV19 to TRBJ1-5, with 8 bases that match TRBD1. J gave up 6 bases and V 5 bases, and 6 bases lay outside the gene matches. Germline values: CDR1 LNHDA, CDR2 SQIVND (reference sequence). The CDR3 runs to 14 residues. In nucleotides, the CDR3 is TGTGCCAGTAGTCCGGACAGGGCGCGTCAGCCCCAGCATTTT. The encoded protein is CASSPDRARQPQHF. The entire variable domain, with the rest obtained from reference TRBV19 and TRBJ1-5, is as follows: DGGITQSPKYLFRKEGQNVTLSCEQNLNHDAMYWYRQDPGQGLRLIYYSQIVNDFQKGDIAEGYSVSREKKESFPLTVTSAQKNPTAFYLCASSPDRARQPQHFGDGTRLSIL.

This chain joins TRBV5-1 and TRBJ1-4; 9 bases align to TRBD1. The germline V gene encodes CDR1 SGHRS and CDR2 YFSETQ. CDR3 length: 14 amino acids. Trimming at V came to 0 bases and at J to 6 bases, leaving 0 bases not matched to a gene. Here the CDR3 DNA reads TGCGCCAGCAGCTTGGGGGACAGGGATGAAAAACTGTTTTTT. Amino acids: CASSLGDRDEKLFF.

The V gene is TRBV15, the J gene TRBJ1-2; TRBD1 might be the D (6 bases). From germline, CDR1 is LNHNV and CDR2 YYDKDF (reference sequence). Deletions cut 0 bases from V and 4 bases from J, with 12 bases between. The CDR3 is 15 residues long. CDR3 loop: CATSREPGVGYGYTF. The CDR3 bases are TGTGCCACCAGCAGAGAACCAGGGGTAGGCTATGGCTACACCTTC.

The chain links TRBV5-4 to TRBJ2-7; TRBD1 matches at 9 bases. Per the germline V gene, CDR1 is SGHNT and CDR2 is YYREEE (reference sequence). The CDR3 has 14 residues. Trimming removed 4 bases from V and 7 bases from J; junction bases left unmatched: 9. CDR3: CASSTRTGVSEQYF. The CDR3 nucleotides are TGTGCCAGCAGCACCCGGACAGGGGTGTCTGAGCAGTACTTC.

This chain joins TRBV7-5 and TRBJ2-1. TRBV7-5 is tagged as a pseudogene. The CDR3 has 15 residues. In DNA, the CDR3 is TGTGCCAGAAGCCGTATAATTCACACACTCCATGAGCAGTTCTTC. Amino acid sequence: CARSRIIHTLHEQFF.

This rearrangement joins TRBV18 to TRBJ1-5; no clear D. This CDR3 region has 14 residues. The V end lost 2 bases, the J end lost 4 bases, and 9 bases lay between the germline ends. Germline CDR1 and CDR2: KGHSH and LQKENI. The CDR3 DNA follows: TGTGCCAGCTCACCAACTCGAGGGAATCAGCCCCAGCATTTT. Protein: CASSPTRGNQPQHF.

The chain couples TRBV27 to TRBJ2-1; weak D call: TRBD1 (6 bases). This CDR3 region has 14 residues. The germline V and J ends were trimmed by 6 bases and 5 bases, with 14 bases remaining between them. Per germline, CDR1 MNHEY and CDR2 SMNVEV (reference sequence). CDR3 in amino acids: CASSYLRDNNEQFF. In DNA form, the CDR3 reads TGTGCCAGCAGCTACCTCCGGGACAACAATGAGCAGTTCTTC.

The chain is built from TRBV5-6 and TRBJ1-2, with 9 nucleotides matching TRBD1. Germline-derived CDR1 and CDR2 are SGHDT and YYEEEE. The V and J ends lost 0 bases and 7 bases, in that order; junction bases with no gene match: 7. The CDR3 extends over 15 amino acids. The CDR3, as DNA: TGTGCCAGCAGCTTGGACAGGGGGCGCGGAGTTGGCTACACCTTC. Its protein is CASSLDRGRGVGYTF.

The chain is built from TRBV4-3 and TRBJ1-2; possible D gene TRBD1, 6 bases. The germline gives CDR1 LGHNA, CDR2 YSLEER. There are 14 residues in the CDR3. The V gene lost 5 bases and the J gene lost 1 base, with 11 bases spanning the gap. The CDR3 bases are TGCGCCAGCAGCACTGGGACATTTAACTATGGCTACACCTTC. Encoded protein: CASSTGTFNYGYTF.

The chain has TRBV2 and TRBJ2-5; 7 bases agree with TRBD1. Germline CDR1 is SNHLY and CDR2 is FYNNEI. The junction had 0 bases not matched to a gene; V was cut back by 3 bases and J by 5 bases. This CDR3 has 12 amino acids. The CDR3 region is CASSDRGETQYF. The CDR3 coding sequence is TGTGCCAGCAGTGACAGGGGGGAGACCCAGTACTTC.

V is TRBV5-1 and J is TRBJ1-4, with D maybe TRBD1 (5 bases). CDR1 is SGHRS, CDR2 YFSETQ, per germline. The CDR3 is 16 residues long. Trimming removed 0 bases at V and 7 bases at J, with 16 bases between. The CDR3 sequence is CASSLAGEGRAEKLFF. The CDR3 DNA reads TGCGCCAGCAGCTTGGCGGGCGAGGGGAGGGCTGAAAAACTGTTTTTT. Full variable domain (rest looked up from reference TRBV5-1 and TRBJ1-4): KAGVTQTPRYLIKTRGQQVTLSCSPISGHRSVSWYQQTPGQGLQFLFEYFSETQRNKGNFPGRFSGRQFSNSRSEMNVSTLELGDSALYLCASSLAGEGRAEKLFFGSGTQLSVL.

The sample holds a few counts of this clone. The chain recombines TRBV27 with TRBJ2-7; D call uncertain. Trimming stripped 6 bases from V and 4 bases from J, with 7 bases between. The CDR3 covers 11 residues. CDR1 and CDR2 (germline): MNHEY, SMNVEV (reference sequence). The CDR3 is CASRSKYEQYF. The CDR3 nucleotides read TGTGCCAGCAGAAGTAAATACGAGCAGTACTTC.

The V gene is TRBV5-5, the J gene TRBJ2-1; 8 positions agree with TRBD2. The germline gives CDR1 SGHKS, CDR2 YYEKEE (reference sequence). The V segment lost 4 bases and the J segment 10 bases; nucleotides outside the gene matches: 13. The CDR3 extends over 15 amino acids. The CDR3 here is CASSPTGVAGSEQFF. The DNA of the CDR3 is TGTGCCAGCAGCCCCACCGGAGTAGCGGGAAGCGAGCAGTTCTTC. Full variable domain (outside the CDR3, taken from reference TRBV5-5 and TRBJ2-1): DAGVTQSPTHLIKTRGQQVTLRCSPISGHKSVSWYQQVLGQGPQFIFQYYEKEERGRGNFPDRFSARQFPNYSSELNVNALLLGDSALYLCASSPTGVAGSEQFFGPGTRLTVL.

This chain joins TRBV7-3 and TRBJ1-1; 8 nucleotides match TRBD1. Germline-derived CDR1 and CDR2 are SGHTA and FQGTGA. The CDR3 totals 15 residues. V was pared by 4 bases and J by 3 bases, with 7 bases of the junction left unmatched. The CDR3 here is CASSSTGAWDTEAFF. CDR3 in DNA: TGTGCCAGCAGCTCGACAGGGGCCTGGGACACTGAAGCTTTCTTT.

The chain recombines TRBV11-2 with TRBJ2-7; no firm D call. Per germline, CDR1 SGHAT and CDR2 FQNNGV. V was trimmed by 4 bases and J by 5 bases, leaving 9 bases between them. The CDR3 has 12 amino acids. The CDR3 here is CASSSLGHEQYF. CDR3 sequence (DNA): TGTGCCAGCAGCTCCCTAGGCCACGAGCAGTACTTC.